These 17 T cell receptor beta chains were all obtained from the same sample, sequenced in a study of cytomegalovirus exposure and HLA in healthy donors. The PCR used 60 Vbeta and 13 Jbeta primers. The table came from immunoSEQ multiplex PCR; TCRdb's copy has only in-frame clones and leaves some out. The sample contains 95,000 to 100,000 clones, roughly four fifths of which appear only once. The sample was PBMCs. These TCRs come from a man aged 50-59 years in good health and CMV-seronegative.

The count of this clone is one. The V gene is TRBV7-8, the J gene TRBJ2-5; perhaps TRBD2 as D (6 bases). The last part of the DNA fits TRBJ2-7 better; the J call may be wrong. CDR3 size: 13 residues. The V gene's germline CDR1 is SGHVS and CDR2 FQNEAQ. In DNA, the CDR3 is TGTGCCAGCAGCTCGGGGGTGTGGAACGAGCAGTACTTC. Its protein product is CASSSGVWNEQYF.

V is TRBV5-1 and J is TRBJ1-2, with D perhaps TRBD1 (6 bases). Per germline, CDR1 SGHRS and CDR2 YFSETQ. The V gene lost 5 bases and the J gene lost 2 bases, with 13 bases spanning the gap. The CDR3 sequence is 14 residues long. The CDR3 spells CASSRTQGNYGYTF. The CDR3 DNA sequence: TGCGCCAGCAGTCGAACCCAGGGGAACTATGGCTACACCTTC.

The chain couples TRBV6-5 to TRBJ1-1, with D maybe TRBD1 (6 bases). CDR3 size: 15 residues. Germline loops: CDR1 MNHEY, CDR2 SVGAGI. Trimming took off 7 bases at V and 1 base at J, with 16 bases between the two ends. The CDR3 here is CASIHQGLWNTEAFF. The CDR3 coding sequence is TGTGCCAGCATCCACCAGGGGCTATGGAACACTGAAGCTTTCTTT.

This chain joins TRBV19 and TRBJ2-3; 14 bases match TRBD2. The ends lost 8 bases at V and 5 bases at J; junction bases unmatched: 6. Germline V gives CDR1 LNHDA, CDR2 SQIVND (reference sequence). This CDR3 spans 15 amino acids. CDR3: CASRLAGGGIDTQYF. The DNA for the CDR3 is TGTGCCAGTCGACTAGCGGGAGGGGGTATAGATACGCAGTATTTT.

The J gene is TRBJ1-1, the V gene TRBV10-3, with D perhaps matching TRBD1 (6 bases). Germline V gene lookup returns CDR1 ENHRY and CDR2 SYGVKD. CDR3 length equals 15 residues. Trimming took off 6 bases at V and 1 base at J, with 15 bases between the two ends. The CDR3 reads CAIRGIQGTNTEAFF. CDR3 DNA: TGTGCCATCAGAGGTATACAGGGTACGAACACTGAAGCTTTCTTT.

Only a few counts were recorded for this clone. The chain recombines TRBV6-5 with TRBJ1-3; unclear D gene. The V gene lost 4 bases and the J gene lost 0 bases, with 7 bases spanning the gap. CDR1 MNHEY and CDR2 SVGAGI come from the germline V gene. There are 14 residues in the CDR3. The CDR3 loop reads CASSSPSSGNTIYF. In DNA form, the CDR3 reads TGTGCCAGCAGTTCGCCCAGCTCTGGAAACACCATATATTTT.

CDR3 DNA sequence: TGTGCCAGCAGCCAGAGTCGGGGGACTAGTAGCGGACTACCTTACGAGCAGTACTTC. Translating it yields CASSQSRGTSSGLPYEQYF. J is TRBJ2-7 and V is TRBV9; TRBD2 aligns across 8 bases. The CDR3 spans 19 residues. CDR1 and CDR2 (germline): SGDLS, YYNGEE. With V trimmed by 4 bases and J by 4 bases, 22 bases remained unmatched.

This chain connects TRBV10-3 to TRBJ2-5, with 9 bases aligning to TRBD1. Germline loops: CDR1 ENHRY, CDR2 SYGVKD. The CDR3 covers 14 residues. Unmatched junction bases numbered 13, after V lost 6 bases and J lost 11 bases. Written as DNA, the CDR3 is TGTGCCATCAGCGCGGGACAGGGAATTGAGGAGCAGTACTTC. Protein: CAISAGQGIEEQYF.

This chain links TRBV7-6 with TRBJ2-3, with D unclear. The CDR3 totals 12 residues. Germline CDR1 is SGHVS and CDR2 is FNYEAQ. V shed 2 bases and J shed 6 bases, with 6 bases lying between them. The CDR3 nucleotides are TGTGCCAGCAGCTTATTGCGGGATACGCAGTATTTT. Translating gives CASSLLRDTQYF.

The chain employs TRBV27 and TRBJ2-2; D perhaps matches TRBD1 (6 bases). The CDR3 extends over 14 amino acids. The germline V and J ends were trimmed by 0 bases and 6 bases, with 8 bases remaining between them. The germline V gene has CDR1 MNHEY and CDR2 SMNVEV (reference sequence). In nucleotides, the CDR3 is TGTGCCAGCAGTTTATCACGACAGGCCGGGGAGCTGTTTTTT. The encoded protein is CASSLSRQAGELFF.

The V call is TRBV28, the J call TRBJ2-7; 8 positions agree with TRBD2. The junction had 4 bases not matched to a gene; V was cut back by 2 bases and J by 10 bases. CDR3 size: 12 residues. CDR1 and CDR2 (germline): MDHEN, SYDVKM. As DNA, the CDR3 is TGTGCCAGCAGTTTAGTGGCGGGAGGACAGTACTTC. Translated: CASSLVAGGQYF.

The chain employs TRBV6-1 and TRBJ2-7; D remains ambiguous. Germline V gene sequence: CDR1 MNHNS, CDR2 SASEGT. The CDR3 is 11 residues long. V lost 9 bases and J lost 1, with 7 bases in between. The CDR3 DNA reads TGTGCCAGTGTCTTGTCCTACGAGCAGTACTTC. It specifies CASVLSYEQYF.

This clone was recorded once. Other DNA variants within this sample encode the same CDR3. The gene calls are TRBV27 and TRBJ1-3, with unresolved D. The length of the CDR3 is 13 residues. Deletions cut 6 bases from V and 0 bases from J, with 6 bases between. Germline V gene lookup returns CDR1 MNHEY and CDR2 SMNVEV (reference sequence). CDR3 residues: CASSRVSGNTIYF. The CDR3 nucleotides read TGTGCCAGCAGCCGGGTCTCTGGAAACACCATATATTTT.

V is TRBV10-2 and J is TRBJ1-2, with D tentatively TRBD1 (5 bases). This CDR3 contains 13 residues. The germline CDR1 and CDR2 sequences are WSHSY and SAAADI. The ends were cut back, 6 bases at V and 3 bases at J, with 11 bases in the middle. CDR3 loop: CASRVDSYYGYTF. The CDR3 DNA reads as TGCGCCAGCAGGGTCGACAGCTACTATGGCTACACCTTC.

The rearrangement joins TRBV10-3 to TRBJ1-6; D perhaps matches TRBD1 (6 bases). Germline lookup yields CDR1 ENHRY and CDR2 SYGVKD. The V and J ends lost 8 bases and 8 bases respectively, with 22 bases between them. The CDR3 sequence is 16 residues long. CDR3 sequence reads: CAIQGTLTGLDSPLHF. As DNA, the CDR3 is TGTGCCATCCAGGGGACCCTAACAGGTTTAGATTCACCCCTCCACTTT.

V gene TRBV30 combines with J gene TRBJ1-2; 8 positions agree with TRBD1. The germline V gene encodes CDR1 GTSNPN and CDR2 SVGIG (reference sequence). CDR3 length: 14 residues. J was trimmed by 3 bases and V by 3 bases; bases with no gene match: 6. CDR3 protein: CAWRTQGGYYGYTF. The DNA of the CDR3 is TGTGCCTGGAGAACACAGGGGGGTTACTATGGCTACACCTTC.

The chain combines TRBV7-8 with TRBJ2-3; TRBD2 aligns across 7 bases. Germline trimming cut 5 bases from V and 9 bases from J; bases unmatched to any gene: 11. The CDR3 length is 14 residues. The germline CDR1 and CDR2 sequences are SGHVS and FQNEAQ. The chain's CDR3 is CASSMRDARGTQYF. As DNA, the CDR3 is TGTGCCAGCAGCATGAGGGACGCGCGGGGGACGCAGTATTTT.